Detailed here is one T cell receptor beta chain. V trimming: 6 bases; J trimming: 7 bases; junction bases outside the gene matches: 16. The germline V gene has CDR1 SGHNT and CDR2 YYREEE (reference sequence). The CDR3 length is 16 residues. The entry originates in a study of blood T cell repertoires in COVID-19. Overall study: Samples taken during acute and convalescent COVID-19 were collected in the United States, Italy and Spain. Sample material is recorded as cDNA or gDNA derived from T cells, B-cell-depleted T cells, or PBMCs.

Profiled with immunoSEQ multiplex PCR; TCRdb holds only in-frame clones, not every one. Among over 50,000 clones, about 93% were seen once, and the ten largest hold approximately 15%. The specimen was peripheral blood. This chain connects TRBV5-4 to TRBJ1-1; 9 bases are shared with TRBD1. The clonotype comes from a human donor with active COVID-19. The donor label of this sample is uncertain. The CDR3 region is CASMGRTGVGYDEAFF. The CDR3 coding sequence is TGTGCCAGCATGGGGAGGACAGGGGTAGGTTACGATGAAGCTTTCTTT.